The next 17 T cell receptor beta chains were all read from a single sample in a study of blood T cell repertoires in COVID-19. The repertoire was sequenced with immunoSEQ multiplex PCR; TCRdb's copy has only in-frame clones and lacks some. The repertoire holds under 150,000 clones, with about nine tenths as singletons. The sequenced material came from peripheral blood. All receptors come from a human donor in a cohort sampled during active COVID-19.

This CDR3 is CAWNRASGELFF. CDR3 nucleotide sequence: TGTGCCTGGAACAGGGCATCCGGGGAGCTGTTTTTT. This rearrangement joins TRBV30 to TRBJ2-2; D is possibly TRBD1 (6 bases). The CDR3 is 12 amino acids. CDR1 and CDR2 (germline): GTSNPN, SVGIG (reference sequence). The V and J ends lost 4 bases and 6 bases respectively, with 9 bases between them.

The V gene is TRBV5-1, the J gene TRBJ1-1; D unresolved. The CDR3 loop spans 13 amino acids. V was shortened by 0 bases and J by 11 bases, with 14 bases between the two germline ends. In germline, CDR1 is SGHRS, CDR2 YFSETQ. DNA for the CDR3: TGCGCCAGCAGCTTGGCTCGCGGAGGAGGGGCTTTCTTT. It yields the protein CASSLARGGGAFF.

V and J are TRBV7-2 and TRBJ1-1; maybe TRBD1 (6 bases). Germline V gene sequence: CDR1 SGHTA, CDR2 FQGNSA. Trimming stripped 1 base from V and 1 base from J, with 10 bases between. The CDR3 runs to 15 residues. The DNA for the CDR3 is TGTGCCAGCAGCTTAGGGGGGGGGCGGAACACTGAAGCTTTCTTT. Protein sequence: CASSLGGGRNTEAFF.

This chain connects TRBV5-4 to TRBJ2-3; 9 positions agree with TRBD1. CDR1 and CDR2 from the germline V gene are SGHNT and YYREEE (reference sequence). With V trimmed by 5 bases and J by 4 bases, 8 bases remained unmatched. The CDR3 loop spans 15 amino acids. The CDR3 protein is CASSTGTGRSDTQYF. The CDR3 nucleotides are TGTGCCAGCAGTACCGGGACAGGGCGTTCAGATACGCAGTATTTT.

J is TRBJ2-1 and V is TRBV2; 7 bases map to TRBD1. This CDR3 region has 15 residues. Germline V gives CDR1 SNHLY, CDR2 FYNNEI. The trim removed 4 bases at V and 9 bases at J, leaving 12 bases unmatched. CDR3 amino acids: CASSGTGQPAGEQFF. The CDR3, as DNA: TGTGCCAGCAGTGGAACGGGACAGCCGGCGGGTGAGCAGTTCTTC.

The chain uses TRBV5-1 and TRBJ1-1; 8 bases fit TRBD1. CDR3 length: 14 residues. Unmatched junction bases numbered 1, after V lost 3 bases and J lost 0 bases. Germline loops: CDR1 SGHRS, CDR2 YFSETQ. CDR3 region: CASSWTGLNTEAFF. CDR3 nucleotide sequence: TGCGCCAGCAGCTGGACAGGGTTGAACACTGAAGCTTTCTTT.

This clone showed up many times. The V and J genes are TRBV4-1 and TRBJ2-7, with 11 bases fitting TRBD2. Germline CDR1 reads MGHRA; CDR2 reads YSYEKL. V shed 3 bases and J 0 bases; nucleotides not matched to a gene: 4. The CDR3 extends over 16 amino acids. CDR3 amino acids: CASSHQGLAVSYEQYF. The CDR3 DNA sequence: TGCGCCAGCAGCCACCAGGGACTAGCGGTCTCCTACGAGCAGTACTTC.

The rearrangement joins TRBV2 to TRBJ1-1; 8 bases map to TRBD1. CDR3 length: 15 residues. CDR1 is SNHLY and CDR2 is FYNNEI in the germline V gene. J lost 1 base, V lost 6 bases, and 7 bases had no gene match. The CDR3 sequence is CASRPRQGQNTEAFF. For the CDR3, the DNA is TGTGCCAGCAGACCTAGACAGGGGCAGAACACTGAAGCTTTCTTT.

V is TRBV3-1 (or the pseudogene TRBV3-2) and J is TRBJ2-1; 8 bases align to TRBD2. Germline lookup yields CDR1 LGHDT and CDR2 YNNKEL (reference sequence). The length of the CDR3 is 15 residues. The ends lost 3 bases at V and 6 bases at J; junction bases unmatched: 7. This CDR3 is CASSQRGLVRNEQFF. CDR3 sequence (DNA): TGTGCCAGCAGCCAGAGGGGACTAGTTCGCAATGAGCAGTTCTTC.

V is TRBV11-2 and J is TRBJ1-1; the D gene is possibly TRBD1 (5 bases). Germline V gene sequence: CDR1 SGHAT, CDR2 FQNNGV. This CDR3 is built from 14 residues. Trimming stripped 2 bases from V and 7 bases from J, with 14 bases between. As DNA, the CDR3 is TGTGCCAGCAGCTTATCTCAGGGATACTATGAAGCTTTCTTT. Its translation: CASSLSQGYYEAFF. Variable domain in full (rest from reference TRBV11-2 and TRBJ1-1): EAGVAQSPRYKIIEKRQSVAFWCNPISGHATLYWYQQILGQGPKLLIQFQNNGVVDDSQLPKDRFSAERLKGVDSTLKIQPAKLEDSAVYLCASSLSQGYYEAFFGQGTRLTVV.

The V call is TRBV7-2, the J call TRBJ2-7, with 8 positions matching TRBD1. Germline V CDR1 and CDR2: SGHTA, FQGNSA. Unmatched junction bases numbered 5, after V lost 5 bases and J lost 2 bases. This CDR3 region has 14 residues. CDR3 sequence: CASSLRTGTYEQYF. Written as DNA, the CDR3 is TGTGCCAGCAGCCTCCGGACAGGGACCTACGAGCAGTACTTC.

Here the CDR3 DNA reads TGTGCCAGCAGGAGGGGGGGACTAGCGCAAGAGACCCAGTACTTC. Amino acid sequence: CASRRGGLAQETQYF. This sequence joins TRBV7-2 and TRBJ2-5, with 10 bases fitting TRBD2. Looked up from germline, CDR1 is SGHTA and CDR2 is FQGNSA. The CDR3 is made up of 15 amino acids. The V and J ends lost 6 bases and 2 bases, in that order; junction bases with no gene match: 6. Using reference TRBV7-2 and TRBJ2-5 for the parts outside the CDR3, the full variable domain is GAGVSQSPSNKVTEKGKDVELRCDPISGHTALYWYRQSLGQGLEFLIYFQGNSAPDKSGLPSDRFSAERTGGSVSTLTIQRTQQEDSAVYLCASRRGGLAQETQYFGPGTRLLVL.

This clone was seen more than once but under ten times. V and J are TRBV6-6 and TRBJ1-6; D gene unclear. Per the germline V gene, CDR1 is MNHNY and CDR2 is SVGAGI (reference sequence). Trimming took 6 bases from V and 11 from J, leaving 11 bases between them. This CDR3 region has 12 residues. The CDR3 here is CASSYGETPLHF. DNA of the CDR3: TGTGCCAGCAGCTACGGTGAGACACCCCTCCACTTT.

This clone has at least ten counts. This chain uses TRBV30 with TRBJ2-4; 10 positions match TRBD2. In germline, CDR1 is GTSNPN, CDR2 SVGIG (reference sequence). After removal of 3 bases from V and 8 bases from J, the junction contained 4 bases not matched to a gene. The CDR3 has 13 residues. The CDR3 region is CAWSGAGGDIQYF. Here the CDR3 DNA reads TGTGCCTGGAGCGGAGCGGGAGGGGACATTCAGTACTTC.

The rearrangement joins TRBV18 to TRBJ2-6, with D unresolved. The V and J ends lost 4 bases and 1 base respectively, with 8 bases between them. There are 15 residues in the CDR3. The germline V gene has CDR1 KGHSH and CDR2 LQKENI. CDR3 in DNA: TGTGCCAGCTCACGAACACAGTCTGGGGCCAACGTCCTGACTTTC. It translates to CASSRTQSGANVLTF.

The chain is built from TRBV9 and TRBJ2-1; D is perhaps TRBD2 (6 bases). The CDR3 has 15 amino acids. Deletions cut 6 bases from V and 7 bases from J, with 20 bases between. In germline, CDR1 is SGDLS, CDR2 YYNGEE. Here the CDR3 DNA reads TGTGCCAGCACCGTGACGAGCGGGCCAGGTAATGAGCAGTTCTTC. The encoded protein is CASTVTSGPGNEQFF.

The chain employs TRBV6-4 and TRBJ2-7; D is possibly TRBD2 (5 bases). Deletions cut 2 bases from V and 1 base from J, with 12 bases between. The CDR3 has 15 amino acids. CDR1 and CDR2 from the germline V gene are MRHNA and SNTAGT. The DNA of the CDR3 is TGTGCCAGCAGTGACGGACTTTTGGTTTCCTACGAGCAGTACTTC. It codes for CASSDGLLVSYEQYF.